The source of this TCR beta chain is a study of shared clonotypes between healthy human individuals. Measured with immunoSEQ multiplex PCR; TCRdb has only the in-frame clones, and not every one. Here the sample spans some 980,000 clones, more than 75% being singletons. The CDR3 runs 15 residues. Trimming cost V 1 base and J 1 base, with 7 bases left between them. CDR1 and CDR2 from the germline V gene are SGHTA and FQGNSA. Material: memory CD4+ T cells sorted from blood. Regarding subset: CD45RA-negative fraction. V is TRBV7-2 and J is TRBJ2-2; D call uncertain. This receptor was identified in a man aged 18 to 35 in good health. CDR3 residues: CASSLGHLNTGELFF. DNA of the CDR3: TGTGCCAGCAGCTTAGGACACCTGAACACCGGGGAGCTGTTTTTT.